This is a list of T cell receptor beta chains from one sample in a study of technical replicates of blood from several donors. TCRdb keeps only in-frame clones here, not all; method: immunoSEQ multiplex PCR. The table includes about 69,000 clones, 80% to 90% detected once. The sequenced material came from PBMCs. Source of these receptors: a human donor in good health. Some clones in this sample may be carry-over from other donors' samples. The CDR3 runs from the conserved cysteine through the conserved F or W. The D gene is left open where the match is weak. Size tells how often a clone was seen (once, few, many) or the class of an expanded clone, and some rows leave it out.

>TRBD2|TRBJ2-7|TRBV5-1|NA
TGCGCCAGCAGCTTGGGCGCAGCGGGGGGGCCTATCGAGCAGTACTTC
CASSLGAAGGPIEQYF
>NA|TRBJ1-3|TRBV9|NA
TGTGCCAGCAGCGTAGAGCGAACCCCTGGAAACACCATATATTTT
CASSVERTPGNTIYF
>TRBD2|TRBJ2-7|TRBV6-4|few
TGTGCCAGCAGTGGCCCACCTAGCGGGGTTAAATACGAGCAGTACTTC
CASSGPPSGVKYEQYF
>TRBD1|TRBJ1-2|TRBV5-4|NA
TGTGCCAGCAGCTTGGCCGAGGGGGCGGGAGGCTACACCTTC
CASSLAEGAGGYTF
>NA|TRBJ2-7|TRBV6-1|NA
TGTGCCAGCATTGTTGGAAAACTCAGGGAGCAGTACTTC
CASIVGKLREQYF
>NA|TRBJ1-2|TRBV12-1|once
TGTGCCAGCCCTTCCCACAGGGTACACTATGGCTACACCTTC
CASPSHRVHYGYTF
>TRBD1|TRBJ1-1|TRBV7-8|NA
TGTGCCAGCAGCTTACGGCAGGGGGTTGAAGCTTTCTTT
CASSLRQGVEAFF
>NA|TRBJ2-7|TRBV6-6|NA
TGTGCCAGCAGTTATGGTTCACAGGCCTACGAGCAGTACTTC
CASSYGSQAYEQYF
>NA|TRBJ2-1|TRBV11-3|NA
TGTGCCAGCAGCCGAGAACCACATGAGCAGTTCTTC
CASSREPHEQFF
>TRBD1|TRBJ1-2|TRBV19|NA
TGTGCCAGTGGAGACAGGGGAGGAGGCTACACCTTC
CASGDRGGGYTF
>TRBD2|TRBJ2-5|TRBV4-3|NA
TGCGCCAGCAGCCTCAGGACTAGCGGGAGGCAGACCCAGTACTTC
CASSLRTSGRQTQYF
>NA|TRBJ2-6|TRBV7-9|NA
TGTGCCAGCAGCTTAGCGGGGGGCTCTGGGGCCAACGTCCTGACTTTC
CASSLAGGSGANVLTF
>TRBD1|TRBJ2-2|TRBV6-1|few
TGTGCCGGAACCGGGACAGCTAACACCGGGGAGCTGTTTTTT
CAGTGTANTGELFF
>TRBD2|TRBJ2-7|TRBV30|few
TGTGCCTTGTCCGGAGAGCGGGGGACCCTCGGCCAGTACTTC
CALSGERGTLGQYF
>NA|TRBJ2-4|TRBV2|NA
TGTGCCAGCAGTGGCGAGGCCAAAAACATTCAGTACTTC
CASSGEAKNIQYF
>TRBD1|TRBJ1-2|TRBV10-3|once
TGTGCCATCAGTGAGTCGAGCGGGACAGGGAGAAATTATGGCTACACCTTC
CAISESSGTGRNYGYTF
>NA|TRBJ2-3|TRBV5-1|NA
TGCGCCAGCAGCATCCCCGGGGTGACAGATACGCAGTATTTT
CASSIPGVTDTQYF
>NA|TRBJ2-1|TRBV6-5|many
TGTGCCAGCAGCCAAGGGGATAGCTCCTACAATGAGCAGTTCTTC
CASSQGDSSYNEQFF
>NA|TRBJ1-1|TRBV6-4|NA
TGTGCCAGCAGTCAAACGCCCGAGGGGGACACTGAAGCTTTCTTT
CASSQTPEGDTEAFF
>NA|TRBJ1-1|TRBV18|NA
TGTGCCAGCTCCGGCTCGTCGGCGGGAGCTTTCTTT
CASSGSSAGAFF
>TRBD1|TRBJ1-5|TRBV19|NA
TGTGCCAGTAGTATAGGGGGACAGAATCAGCCCCAGCATTTT
CASSIGGQNQPQHF
>NA|TRBJ2-5|TRBV6-5|NA
TGTGCCAGCAGTACCGGCTTTGAGGAACAAGAGACCCAGTACTTC
CASSTGFEEQETQYF
>NA|TRBJ1-4|TRBV21-1|once
TGTGCCAGCAGCAAAGTGAGGAAGGGGGTAACTAATGAAAAACTGTTTTTT
CASSKVRKGVTNEKLFF
>NA|TRBJ2-7|TRBV21-1|NA
TGTGCCAGCAGCAACGAGAGTGCTAGCGGGACCTACGAGCAGTACTTC
CASSNESASGTYEQYF
>TRBD1|TRBJ1-4|TRBV5-1|NA
TGCGCCAGCAGCAAGTCAGGGGGAGGTAATGAAAAACTGTTTTTT
CASSKSGGGNEKLFF
>TRBD2|TRBJ2-3|TRBV7-3|once
TGTGCCAGCAGCTTAGGGGGACTAGCGGGACTCACAGATACGCAGTATTTT
CASSLGGLAGLTDTQYF
>NA|TRBJ1-3|TRBV18|NA
TGTGCCAGCTTTCACACACAGGGAAACACCATATATTTT
CASFHTQGNTIYF
>TRBD1|TRBJ2-7|TRBV4-3|NA
TGCGCCAGCAGCCAAGATCGACAGGGGGCCGACGAGCAGTACTTC
CASSQDRQGADEQYF
>TRBD1|TRBJ1-2|TRBV4-3|NA
TGCGCCAGCAGCCGAGACAGGGATTACGGCTACACCTTC
CASSRDRDYGYTF
>TRBD1|TRBJ1-2|TRBV19|NA
TGTGCCAGTAGTATCGGTACAGGGGGCGCGTATGGCTACACCTTC
CASSIGTGGAYGYTF
>NA|TRBJ2-5|TRBV7-3|NA
TGTGCCAGCAGCTCGCAGGGTCCTTGGGAGACCCAGTACTTC
CASSSQGPWETQYF
>NA|TRBJ2-3|TRBV5-6|once
TGTGCCAGCAGCAGGGGGGATACGCAGTATTTT
CASSRGDTQYF
>NA|TRBJ2-5|TRBV7-8|NA
TGTGCCAGCAGCCAACAGCGACAGTGGGGAGAGACCCAGTACTTC
CASSQQRQWGETQYF
>TRBD1|TRBJ1-3|TRBV15|NA
TGTGCCACCAGCCGGGACAGGGGTTCTGGAAACACCATATATTTT
CATSRDRGSGNTIYF
>NA|TRBJ1-1|TRBV15|medium-sized
TGTGCCACCAGCAGAGATAGGGAGGGGAACACTGAAGCTTTCTTT
CATSRDREGNTEAFF
>NA|TRBJ2-1|TRBV2|NA
TGTGCCAGCAGTGGGGCAGGGGTCTCCTACAATGAGCAGTTCTTC
CASSGAGVSYNEQFF
>NA|TRBJ1-1|TRBV7-6|NA
TGTGCCAGCAGCTTAACTCTAGAGGGCACTGAAGCTTTCTTT
CASSLTLEGTEAFF
>NA|TRBJ2-7|TRBV7-3|NA
TGTGCCAGCAGCTTAGAGAGGGCGGCCGAGCAGTACTTC
CASSLERAAEQYF
>NA|TRBJ1-5|TRBV7-2|NA
TGTGCCAGCAGCCGCTGGGGAGGGACAAATCAGCCCCAGCATTTT
CASSRWGGTNQPQHF
>NA|TRBJ2-2|TRBV7-9|NA
TGTGCCAGCAGCTTAATAGAGACGAGGACCGGGGAGCTGTTTTTT
CASSLIETRTGELFF
>TRBD2|TRBJ2-2|TRBV13|NA
TGTGCCAGCAGCCAAATCGGCGGGAGGACCGGGGAGCTGTTTTTT
CASSQIGGRTGELFF
>TRBD2|TRBJ2-7|TRBV4-3|NA
TGCGCCAGCAGCCAAGGTGCAGCGGGAGACTACGAGCAGTACTTC
CASSQGAAGDYEQYF
>NA|TRBJ2-2|TRBV4-3|NA
TGCGCCAGCAGCCAACATGGACGGGGAACGAACACCGGGGAGCTGTTTTTT
CASSQHGRGTNTGELFF
>TRBD1|TRBJ2-3|TRBV4-1|NA
TGCGCCAGCAGCCAAGACCCCAGGGACAGAGCCACAGATACGCAGTATTTT
CASSQDPRDRATDTQYF
>NA|TRBJ1-4|TRBV6-5|NA
TGTGCCAGCAGCCGAGGAGTAGGTGAAAAACTGTTTTTT
CASSRGVGEKLFF
>TRBD1|TRBJ1-2|TRBV30|NA
TGTGCCTACCCAGGGGGCACGGCTTTTGGCTACACCTTC
CAYPGGTAFGYTF